The T cell receptor beta chain under discussion was sequenced for a study of T cells in Graves' hyperthyroidism and ophthalmopathy. Study-level information: It was at initial diagnosis, before any treatment, that peripheral blood was collected.

RNA transcripts yielded amplified TCR beta CDR3 regions. Using the HTBI primer set, a first-round RT-PCR was run on the TCR CDR3. TCRdb used MiXCR to reprocess the multiplex PCR reads, holding one entry per CDR3 protein. The data show 200,000 to 250,000 distinct CDR3 sequences, 17% seen once. Patients aged 18 to 65 had newly diagnosed hyperthyroidism that had lasted under 2 months. PBMCs were sourced from approximately 9.3 ml fresh peripheral blood. Germline-derived CDR1 and CDR2 are SGHVS and FNYEAQ. The CDR3 contains 16 residues. V was clipped by 1 base and J by 4 bases; unmatched bases: 2. The clonotype comes from a man aged 45-65 years with Graves' hyperthyroidism. The chain has TRBV7-6 and TRBJ2-5, with 14 positions matching TRBD2. Source material: blood. The CDR3, as DNA: TGTGCCAGCAGCTTAGGAGGGACTAGCGGGAGAGAGACCCAGTACTTC. Protein product: CASSLGGTSGRETQYF. Supplemented by reference TRBV7-6 and TRBJ2-5, the full variable domain reads GAGVSQSPRYKVTKRGQDVALRCDPISGHVSLYWYRQALGQGPEFLTYFNYEAQQDKSGLPNDRFSAERPEGSISTLTIQRTEQRDSAMYRCASSLGGTSGRETQYFGPGTRLLVL.